This T cell receptor (beta chain) was found in a study of graft-versus-host responses after intestinal transplantation. Background on the study: Isolated intestinal, liver-intestinal, or multivisceral transplants were what recipients had. Each recipient received anti-thymocyte globulin induction, then tacrolimus and steroids for approximately 3 years.

As for this clone: Its antigen is currently unknown.

The data were produced by immunoSEQ multiplex PCR, yet TCRdb's version contains in-frame clones alone and is incomplete. The data show over 80,000 clones, with roughly 91% seen just once and 0.18% held by the top ten. Study-level findings and limits: Researchers found GvH clones in recipient marrow, and some showed up first in ileum or blood.

Specimen: unstimulated CD4+ T cells sorted from spleen or lymph node cells, collected before transplant. This TCR derives from a human donor who was the organ donor for an intestinal transplant.

CDR3 sequence: CASSGGGGPYGYTF. The CDR3 DNA is TGTGCCAGCAGCGGCGGGGGGGGCCCCTATGGCTACACCTTC. V gene TRBV7-2 combines with J gene TRBJ1-2; D is possibly TRBD1 (6 bases). Looked up from germline, CDR1 is SGHTA and CDR2 is FQGNSA. Trimming stripped 5 bases from V and 4 bases from J, with 14 bases between. The CDR3 totals 14 residues.